These T cell receptor beta chains were read from a single sample in a study of T cell responses to AZD1222 COVID-19 vaccine. The protocol was immunoSEQ multiplex PCR, while the TCRdb copy is restricted to in-frame clones and leaves out a portion. The table has 64,000 or so clones, 84% seen once. The input for sequencing was peripheral blood, taken on day 0 of AZD1222 vaccination. These TCRs come from an adult in good health. Both conserved end residues are part of each CDR3. The D gene is left open where the match is weak. Rows give clone size only sometimes, using once, few, many, or a class for an expanded clone.

-	-	TRBV5-8	TRBJ1-4	CASSASLEEKLFF	TGTGCCAGCAGCGCCTCGTTGGAGGAAAAACTGTTTTTT
-	TRBD1	TRBV28	TRBJ2-3	CASSLYRQGAGDTQYF	TGTGCCAGCAGTTTATACCGACAGGGGGCAGGGGATACGCAGTATTTT
-	-	TRBV10-3	TRBJ1-1	CAISEHREGTEAFF	TGTGCCATCAGTGAACACAGGGAGGGCACTGAAGCTTTCTTT
-	-	TRBV2	TRBJ1-2	CASSAQGQGTGYTF	TGTGCCAGCAGTGCCCAGGGGCAAGGTACGGGCTACACCTTC
-	TRBD2	TRBV13	TRBJ2-3	CASSFRGGRADTQYF	TGTGCCAGCAGCTTCCGCGGGGGGCGGGCAGATACGCAGTATTTT
once	-	TRBV2	TRBJ1-5	CASSEGQNNQPQHF	TGTGCCAGCAGTGAAGGACAGAATAATCAGCCCCAGCATTTT
-	-	TRBV19	TRBJ1-5	CASGGQVFPQPQHF	TGTGCCAGTGGGGGGCAGGTCTTCCCTCAGCCCCAGCATTTT
-	-	TRBV6-4	TRBJ1-1	CASSEGWGGTEAFF	TGTGCCAGCAGCGAGGGGTGGGGGGGCACTGAAGCTTTCTTT
-	-	TRBV11-3	TRBJ2-3	CASSLGHLGGDTDTQYF	TGTGCCAGCAGCTTAGGGCACTTGGGCGGGGACACAGATACGCAGTATTTT
-	TRBD1	TRBV7-2	TRBJ2-7	CASSLGGPGTGNQGEQYF	TGTGCCAGCAGCTTAGGCGGTCCCGGGACAGGGAACCAAGGCGAGCAGTACTTC
-	-	TRBV12-3/TRBV12-4	TRBJ1-1	CASTPRASELAFF	TGTGCCAGCACCCCCCGGGCCTCCGAATTGGCTTTCTTT
-	-	TRBV4-3	TRBJ2-5	CASSQGIGYQETQYF	TGCGCCAGCAGCCAAGGAATTGGGTACCAAGAGACCCAGTACTTC
-	-	TRBV7-6	TRBJ2-5	CASTARQETQYF	TGTGCCAGCACCGCTCGCCAAGAGACCCAGTACTTC
-	-	TRBV5-1	TRBJ2-3	CASSLVRGSTDTQYF	TGCGCCAGCAGCTTGGTGCGGGGAAGCACAGATACGCAGTATTTT
-	-	TRBV7-2	TRBJ2-1	CASSLNSLNEQFF	TGTGCCAGCAGCTTAAACTCCCTCAATGAGCAGTTCTTC